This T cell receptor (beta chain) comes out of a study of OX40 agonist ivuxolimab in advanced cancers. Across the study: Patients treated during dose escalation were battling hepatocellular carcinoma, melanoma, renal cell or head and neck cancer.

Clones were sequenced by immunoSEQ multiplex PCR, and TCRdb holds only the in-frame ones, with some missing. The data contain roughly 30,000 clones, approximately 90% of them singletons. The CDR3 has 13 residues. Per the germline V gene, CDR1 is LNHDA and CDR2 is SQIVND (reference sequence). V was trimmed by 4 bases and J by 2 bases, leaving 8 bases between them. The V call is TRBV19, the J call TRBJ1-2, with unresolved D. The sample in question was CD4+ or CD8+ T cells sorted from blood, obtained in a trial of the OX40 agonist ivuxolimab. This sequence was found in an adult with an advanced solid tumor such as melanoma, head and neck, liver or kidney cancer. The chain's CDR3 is CASSTNDNYGYTF. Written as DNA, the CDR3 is TGTGCCAGTAGTACAAACGACAACTATGGCTACACCTTC.